This T cell receptor beta chain was found in a study of blood T cells in healthy people across ages. For the second PCR, which ran for about 7 to 11 cycles, a sample-barcoded 5' primer and a J-beta primer mix were used. Via MiXCR, TCRdb re-called the 5' RACE reads, giving one row per CDR3 protein. Of over 1,500,000 distinct CDR3 sequences listed, about 39% are singletons. Regarding the study as a whole: Long-lived donors carried more naive CD4+ cells and greater diversity than aged donors.

The sample holds a few counts of this clonotype. Its specificity is unknown. Germline V gives CDR1 SGHVS, CDR2 FQNEAQ. Trimming stripped 1 base from V and 0 bases from J, with 12 bases between. The CDR3 is 16 amino acids. Sequences were obtained from blood. The clonotype comes from a human donor in good health. The V call is TRBV7-8, the J call TRBJ1-1; D gene uncertain. The CDR3 nucleotides are TGTGCCAGCAGCTTAGGTGCGGTCGGTATGAACACTGAAGCTTTCTTT. The encoded protein is CASSLGAVGMNTEAFF.